This entry lists 10 T cell receptor beta chains sequenced from one sample in a study of T cell repertoires in cytomegalovirus infection. These receptors have no known antigen. TCRdb processed the reads anew with MiXCR; each CDR3 protein has one entry. The sample lists about 920,000 distinct CDR3 sequences; around 31% were seen once. The specimen was cultured CD8+ T cells from PBMCs, collected from culture after CMV antigen stimulation. The receptors originated from a human donor in good health (CMV status not recorded). Some clones in this sample may be carry-over from other donors' samples.

The chain joins TRBV6-5 to TRBJ2-1; 10 bases align to TRBD2. Trimming at V came to 2 bases and at J to 0 bases, leaving 1 base not matched to a gene. The CDR3 covers 16 residues. Germline V CDR1 and CDR2: MNHEY, SVGAGI. CDR3 nucleotides: TGTGCCAGCAGTTACGGACTAGCGGACTCCTACAATGAGCAGTTCTTC. It yields the protein CASSYGLADSYNEQFF.

Regarding this clonotype: A much larger clone differs from this one at a single base, so this may be a read error. Written as DNA, the CDR3 is TGTGTCAGCAGTTCTCGACCAGGGTTAGAGCAGTACTTC. This sequence encodes CVSSSRPGLEQYF. The genes are TRBV7-8 and TRBJ2-7, with D possibly TRBD1 on 5 matching bases. The CDR3 length is 13 residues. Germline CDR1 reads SGHVS; CDR2 reads FQNEAQ.

This chain links TRBV6-6 with TRBJ2-1; 8 bases agree with TRBD1. Germline CDR1 MNHNY, CDR2 SVGAGI (reference sequence). This CDR3 has 15 amino acids. The junction had 7 bases not matched to a gene; V was cut back by 6 bases and J by 3 bases. The CDR3 DNA is TGTGCCAGCAGGCCCGGGACAGGTTTCTACAATGAGCAGTTCTTC. This gives the protein CASRPGTGFYNEQFF.

At least ten counts were recorded for this clonotype. The chain employs TRBV7-9 and TRBJ2-3, with D tentatively TRBD2 (5 bases). Trimming removed 7 bases at V and 5 bases at J, with 22 bases between. This CDR3 comprises 16 residues. From germline, CDR1 is SEHNR and CDR2 FQNEAQ (reference sequence). The CDR3 DNA is TGTGCCAGCACCCAACCCCGTTATATGAGCGGAGATACGCAGTATTTT. Protein product: CASTQPRYMSGDTQYF. Together with reference TRBV7-9 and TRBJ2-3, the CDR3 gives the full variable domain: DTGVSQNPRHKITKRGQNVTFRCDPISEHNRLYWYRQTLGQGPEFLTYFQNEAQLEKSRLLSDRFSAERPKGSFSTLEIQRTEQGDSAMYLCASTQPRYMSGDTQYFGPGTRLTVL.

This clonotype came up a few times. The V and J genes are TRBV6-6 and TRBJ1-1; 8 nucleotides align to TRBD1. Germline CDR1 MNHNY, CDR2 SVGAGI (reference sequence). The CDR3 extends over 14 amino acids. The ends lost 7 bases at V and 0 bases at J; junction bases unmatched: 4. The CDR3 DNA reads as TGTGCCAGCACCTCGGACAGGGTGAACACTGAAGCTTTCTTT. The encoded protein is CASTSDRVNTEAFF.

The V call is TRBV7-6, the J call TRBJ1-1, with D tentatively TRBD1 (6 bases). Trimming removed 5 bases at V and 8 bases at J, with 21 bases between. Germline CDR1 and CDR2: SGHVS and FNYEAQ. This CDR3 has 15 residues. CDR3: CASSDMVQGTTEAFF. The CDR3 DNA follows: TGTGCCAGCAGCGACATGGTACAGGGAACAACGGAAGCTTTCTTT.

This clonotype appeared many times. This chain joins TRBV7-9 and TRBJ1-2; 9 bases agree with TRBD1. The V gene's germline CDR1 is SEHNR and CDR2 FQNEAQ (reference sequence). The CDR3 consists of 17 residues. V shed 6 bases, J shed 4 bases, and the junction held 15 bases outside the gene matches. This chain's CDR3 is CASRPRQGGSFSYGYTF. As DNA, the CDR3 is TGTGCCAGCAGACCCCGACAGGGGGGAAGCTTCAGCTATGGCTACACCTTC.

Only a few counts were recorded for this clonotype. The rearrangement joins TRBV27 to TRBJ1-5; maybe TRBD1 (5 bases). CDR3 length equals 13 residues. The V end lost 10 bases, the J end lost 10 bases, and 20 bases lay between the germline ends. From germline, CDR1 is MNHEY and CDR2 SMNVEV (reference sequence). The CDR3 loop is CATHDAGGGPQHF. The DNA of the CDR3 is TGTGCCACGCATGACGCGGGGGGAGGACCCCAGCATTTT.

The chain joins TRBV6-6 to TRBJ2-7, with a possible D match to TRBD1 (5 bases). This CDR3 is 16 amino acids long. V gave up 0 bases and J gave up 5 bases, with 17 bases separating them. The germline V gene encodes CDR1 MNHNY and CDR2 SVGAGI (reference sequence). CDR3 coding DNA: TGTGCCAGCAGTTACTCGGTTGTAGGGGAAAGGGACGAGCAGTACGTC. Amino acid sequence: CASSYSVVGERDEQYV.

The rearrangement joins TRBV19 to TRBJ2-1, with 9 positions matching TRBD1. V was pared by 4 bases and J by 4 bases, with 11 bases of the junction left unmatched. This CDR3 has 17 residues. The V gene's germline CDR1 is LNHDA and CDR2 SQIVND (reference sequence). Written as DNA, the CDR3 is TGTGCCAGTAGTAGAAAGCCGGGACAGGGAATTTACAATGAGCAGTTCTTC. Amino acids: CASSRKPGQGIYNEQFF.